The 25 T cell receptor beta chains below were found in one sample sequenced in a study of cytomegalovirus exposure and HLA in healthy donors. Sequencing used immunoSEQ multiplex PCR; TCRdb keeps in-frame clones, though not all of them. The profile covers about 130,000 clones, with roughly 89% appearing a single time and about 9.9% taken by the ten largest. Input material: PBMCs. These receptors all come from a woman in her late teens or twenties in good health and CMV-seropositive.

V usage is TRBV21-1 and J usage is TRBJ2-7; the table calls TRBD2, which could not be checked here. TRBV21-1 constitutes a pseudogene. The CDR3 is 14 residues long. The CDR3 is CASCTSGNSYEQYF. Written as DNA, the CDR3 is TGTGCCAGCTGTACGTCGGGGAATTCCTACGAGCAGTACTTC.

V is TRBV19 and J is TRBJ2-3, with TRBD2 matching over 11 bases. The germline CDR1 and CDR2 sequences are LNHDA and SQIVND (reference sequence). Trimming at V came to 6 bases and at J to 3 bases, leaving 2 bases not matched to a gene. The CDR3 runs to 14 residues. The chain's CDR3 is CASSVAGGTDTQYF. For the CDR3, the DNA is TGTGCCAGTAGCGTAGCGGGGGGGACAGATACGCAGTATTTT.

This chain connects TRBV4-2 to TRBJ2-3; 10 nucleotides align to TRBD2. Per germline, CDR1 LGHNA and CDR2 YNFKEQ. The CDR3 totals 16 residues. V was clipped by 0 bases and J by 2 bases; unmatched bases: 2. In nucleotides, the CDR3 is TGTGCCAGCAGCCAAGAAGGGACTAGCGCCACAGATACGCAGTATTTT. This encodes CASSQEGTSATDTQYF.

The chain uses TRBV6-5 and TRBJ1-1; no reliable D call. Germline V CDR1 and CDR2: MNHEY, SVGAGI. Trimming stripped 6 bases from V and 1 base from J, with 12 bases between. The CDR3 has 14 amino acids. CDR3 in amino acids: CASRRDRGNTEAFF. Written as DNA, the CDR3 is TGTGCCAGCAGGCGAGACCGGGGGAACACTGAAGCTTTCTTT.

This clone was seen a few times. The chain is built from TRBV28 and TRBJ1-5; a weak D match, TRBD1 (5 bases). Germline V lookup: CDR1 MDHEN, CDR2 SYDVKM. V lost 6 bases to trimming and J lost 7 bases, with 7 bases between them. The CDR3 runs 11 residues. The CDR3 is CASSRGQPQHF. In DNA, the CDR3 is TGTGCCAGCAGCCGGGGGCAGCCCCAGCATTTT.

V usage is TRBV4-1 and J usage is TRBJ1-5; possibly TRBD1 for D (5 bases). V gave up 3 bases and J gave up 10 bases, with 13 bases separating them. CDR3 length equals 13 residues. Germline CDR1 is MGHRA and CDR2 is YSYEKL. CDR3: CASSQPSGGPQHF. CDR3 nucleotide sequence: TGCGCCAGCAGCCAGCCCTCGGGGGGACCCCAGCATTTT.

J is TRBJ2-6 and V is TRBV2; possibly TRBD2 for D (5 bases). Germline V CDR1 and CDR2: SNHLY, FYNNEI. CDR3 length equals 15 residues. Trimming took 6 bases from V and 2 from J, leaving 11 bases between them. The CDR3 here is CASRGDSAGANVLTF. The CDR3 DNA reads TGTGCCAGCAGAGGAGATAGCGCTGGGGCCAACGTCCTGACTTTC.

This chain joins TRBV19 and TRBJ1-4, with D maybe TRBD1 (6 bases). CDR1 LNHDA and CDR2 SQIVND come from the germline V gene (reference sequence). Trimming removed 8 bases from V and 0 bases from J, with 28 bases in between. The CDR3 is made up of 20 amino acids. CDR3 in amino acids: CASQGDRRTFPVATNEKLFF. CDR3 nucleotide sequence: TGTGCCAGTCAGGGCGACAGGCGGACATTTCCTGTTGCAACTAATGAAAAACTGTTTTTT. Variable domain in full (rest from reference TRBV19 and TRBJ1-4): DGGITQSPKYLFRKEGQNVTLSCEQNLNHDAMYWYRQDPGQGLRLIYYSQIVNDFQKGDIAEGYSVSREKKESFPLTVTSAQKNPTAFYLCASQGDRRTFPVATNEKLFFGSGTQLSVL.

This clone was detected only a few times. V gene TRBV18 combines with J gene TRBJ1-2; 7 bases line up with TRBD1. CDR3 length equals 17 residues. Germline V gene lookup returns CDR1 KGHSH and CDR2 LQKENI. The ends lost 4 bases at V and 3 bases at J; junction bases unmatched: 14. The CDR3 region has the DNA TGTGCCAGCTCACATCCCAAAGACAGGGCAAGTTACTATGGCTACACCTTC. It is translated as CASSHPKDRASYYGYTF.

J is TRBJ1-6 and V is TRBV7-9; D possibly corresponds to TRBD1 (5 bases). This CDR3 has 14 residues. Germline assignment: CDR1 SEHNR and CDR2 FQNEAQ (reference sequence). V shed 1 base and J shed 9 bases, with 10 bases lying between them. CDR3 bases: TGTGCCAGCAGCTTAGGACAGCTTACTTCACCCCTCCACTTT. Translated, it gives CASSLGQLTSPLHF.

V usage is TRBV7-2 and J usage is TRBJ2-1; the match to TRBD1 covers 8 bases. Germline CDR1 is SGHTA and CDR2 is FQGNSA. V lost 7 bases, J lost 7 bases, and 9 bases stayed unmatched. This CDR3 has 14 residues. The DNA of the CDR3 is TGTGCCAGCACTGGAAGCCGACAGGGGAATGAGCAGTTCTTC. This gives the protein CASTGSRQGNEQFF.

DNA for the CDR3: TGTGCCAGCAGCCGAGGATGGACAGAAGCCTACGAGCAGTACTTC. Its protein is CASSRGWTEAYEQYF. The J gene is TRBJ2-7, the V gene TRBV7-8; perhaps TRBD1 as D (6 bases). V dropped 5 bases and J dropped 2 bases, with 16 bases sitting between them. The germline gives CDR1 SGHVS, CDR2 FQNEAQ. CDR3 length: 15 residues.

V usage is TRBV7-9 and J usage is TRBJ2-5; TRBD2 matches at 7 bases. From germline, CDR1 is SEHNR and CDR2 FQNEAQ (reference sequence). The V segment lost 0 bases and the J segment 5 bases; nucleotides outside the gene matches: 12. The CDR3 is 17 amino acids. Here the CDR3 reads CASSLAIGLVLSETQYF. The CDR3 DNA follows: TGTGCCAGCAGCTTAGCGATCGGACTAGTCTTGTCGGAGACCCAGTACTTC.

The chain links TRBV6-1 to TRBJ2-7; possibly TRBD1 for D (6 bases). There are 15 residues in the CDR3. Germline CDR1 reads MNHNS; CDR2 reads SASEGT. V was trimmed by 3 bases and J by 1 base, leaving 13 bases between them. The CDR3 reads CASSDGQSYSYEQYF. The CDR3 DNA sequence: TGTGCCAGCAGTGATGGACAGTCCTATTCCTACGAGCAGTACTTC.

The V call is TRBV28, the J call TRBJ2-7; TRBD1 matches at 8 bases. The CDR3 extends over 14 amino acids. V lost 5 bases to trimming and J lost 3 bases; unmatched junction nucleotides: 6. The germline V gene encodes CDR1 MDHEN and CDR2 SYDVKM. The CDR3 is CASSATGAIYEQYF. The CDR3 nucleotides read TGTGCCAGCAGTGCGACAGGGGCGATCTACGAGCAGTACTTC. The whole variable domain, remainder taken from reference TRBV28 and TRBJ2-7, is DVKVTQSSRYLVKRTGEKVFLECVQDMDHENMFWYRQDPGLGLRLIYFSYDVKMKEKGDIPEGYSVSREKKERFSLILESASTNQTSMYLCASSATGAIYEQYFGPGTRLTVT.

Only one count was recorded for this clone. The V and J genes are TRBV4-2 and TRBJ2-1, with unresolved D. This CDR3 has 16 amino acids. V lost 7 bases and J 2 bases, leaving 18 bases between the germline ends. Germline V gene data show CDR1 as LGHNA and CDR2 as YNFKEQ. Here the CDR3 reads CASNSQVGLTYNEQFF. DNA of the CDR3: TGTGCCAGCAACTCTCAGGTCGGTCTGACCTACAATGAGCAGTTCTTC.

The J gene is TRBJ1-2, the V gene TRBV10-3, with D possibly matching TRBD1 (5 bases). V was trimmed by 5 bases and J by 2 bases, leaving 9 bases between them. Germline V gene sequence: CDR1 ENHRY, CDR2 SYGVKD. This CDR3 has 13 residues. The CDR3 DNA reads as TGTGCCATCAGTCCGACAGACAACTATGGCTACACCTTC. As protein: CAISPTDNYGYTF.

The J gene is TRBJ1-1, the V gene TRBV7-9; D gene unclear. Germline CDR1 SEHNR, CDR2 FQNEAQ (reference sequence). The CDR3 extends over 15 amino acids. Between the trimmed V and J ends, which lost 5 bases and 3 bases, there was a span of 16 bases. The CDR3 reads CASSPYTPPHTEAFF. DNA for the CDR3: TGTGCCAGCAGCCCCTATACGCCACCTCACACTGAAGCTTTCTTT.

The table lists this clone with a few counts. The chain couples TRBV2 to TRBJ1-2; TRBD1 is a possible D gene (5 bases). Trimming removed 3 bases at V and 4 bases at J, with 9 bases between. The CDR3 runs to 13 residues. Germline values: CDR1 SNHLY, CDR2 FYNNEI. The CDR3 here is CASSDDSSYGYTF. The CDR3 coding sequence is TGTGCCAGCAGTGATGACAGTAGCTATGGCTACACCTTC.

This sequence joins TRBV28 and TRBJ2-1; TRBD2 matches 8 bases. The germline gives CDR1 MDHEN, CDR2 SYDVKM. This CDR3 comprises 15 residues. The V and J ends lost 6 bases and 6 bases, in that order; junction bases with no gene match: 10. The chain's CDR3 is CASSYGLALRNEQFF. The CDR3 nucleotides read TGTGCCAGCAGCTACGGACTAGCTCTTCGCAATGAGCAGTTCTTC.

The gene calls are TRBV7-2 and TRBJ2-7, with 7 bases aligning to TRBD1. The germline CDR1 and CDR2 sequences are SGHTA and FQGNSA. CDR3 length: 13 amino acids. Losses at the gene ends were 6 bases for V and 4 bases for J; bases not matched to a gene: 6. CDR3 protein: CASSFTQGYEQYF. The CDR3 DNA sequence: TGTGCCAGCAGTTTTACACAGGGGTACGAGCAGTACTTC. The variable domain in full, with the rest retrieved from reference TRBV7-2 and TRBJ2-7, is GAGVSQSPSNKVTEKGKDVELRCDPISGHTALYWYRQSLGQGLEFLIYFQGNSAPDKSGLPSDRFSAERTGGSVSTLTIQRTQQEDSAVYLCASSFTQGYEQYFGPGTRLTVT.

V gene TRBV4-1 combines with J gene TRBJ2-3, with D hard to call. This CDR3 has 13 amino acids. Trimming removed 5 bases from V and 4 bases from J, with 10 bases in between. Per germline, CDR1 MGHRA and CDR2 YSYEKL. The CDR3, as DNA: TGCGCCAGCAGCTACCAGAAATCAGATACGCAGTATTTT. Translating it yields CASSYQKSDTQYF.

The V gene is TRBV2, the J gene TRBJ1-5; TRBD1 is a possible D gene (6 bases). Looked up from germline, CDR1 is SNHLY and CDR2 is FYNNEI. The CDR3 consists of 15 residues. The V gene lost 5 bases and the J gene lost 0 bases, with 11 bases spanning the gap. Here the CDR3 DNA reads TGTGCCAGCAGTTACAGGGAAAATAGCAATCAGCCCCAGCATTTT. It translates to CASSYRENSNQPQHF.

This clone was detected only a few times. The chain has TRBV28 and TRBJ2-2; tentatively, D is TRBD2 (6 bases). Trimming left V 8 bases short and J 5 bases short, with 9 bases between. The CDR3 has 12 residues. Germline CDR1 and CDR2: MDHEN and SYDVKM. The CDR3 nucleotides read TGTGCCAGCCGCAGCGGGACCGGGGAGCTGTTTTTT. Its protein product is CASRSGTGELFF.

DNA for the CDR3: TGTGCCAGCAGCTCGGAGGGGGGGCGAGCTAATGAAAAACTGTTTTTT. Amino acids: CASSSEGGRANEKLFF. The rearrangement links TRBV9 to TRBJ1-4, with a weak D call TRBD1 (6 bases). Germline V lookup: CDR1 SGDLS, CDR2 YYNGEE. With 4 bases removed from V and 3 bases from J, the gap between germline ends came to 16 bases. CDR3 length: 16 amino acids.